Described below is a single T cell receptor beta chain sequence and its context. Its antigen remains unknown. The data derive from a study of cytomegalovirus exposure and HLA in healthy donors. Germline V gene data show CDR1 as LNHDA and CDR2 as SQIVND (reference sequence). This CDR3 spans 16 amino acids. Trimming cost V 1 base and J 6 bases; bases outside gene matches: 6. Study results and caveats: In an earlier analysis, productive rearrangement rates for most beta V segments clustered near 87% or 30%. Because they were indistinguishable, some V segments, including TRBV6-2 and TRBV6-3, were excluded. Researchers counted around 180 TCR beta chains as cytomegalovirus-associated.

Researchers ran the PCR with 60 Vbeta and 13 Jbeta primers. Sequencing was performed with immunoSEQ multiplex PCR; in TCRdb, only in-frame clones are kept and a portion is missing. The sample carries nearly 200,000 clones, around 87% recorded once. The chain joins TRBV19 to TRBJ2-1; the match to TRBD2 covers 10 bases. Material: PBMCs. The TCR originated in a man aged 30-40 years in good health and CMV-seronegative. DNA for the CDR3: TGTGCCAGTAGTATAGCGCTAGCGGGAGAAACCAATGAGCAGTTCTTC. Amino acid sequence: CASSIALAGETNEQFF. The variable domain in full, completed from reference TRBV19 and TRBJ2-1, reads DGGITQSPKYLFRKEGQNVTLSCEQNLNHDAMYWYRQDPGQGLRLIYYSQIVNDFQKGDIAEGYSVSREKKESFPLTVTSAQKNPTAFYLCASSIALAGETNEQFFGPGTRLTVL.